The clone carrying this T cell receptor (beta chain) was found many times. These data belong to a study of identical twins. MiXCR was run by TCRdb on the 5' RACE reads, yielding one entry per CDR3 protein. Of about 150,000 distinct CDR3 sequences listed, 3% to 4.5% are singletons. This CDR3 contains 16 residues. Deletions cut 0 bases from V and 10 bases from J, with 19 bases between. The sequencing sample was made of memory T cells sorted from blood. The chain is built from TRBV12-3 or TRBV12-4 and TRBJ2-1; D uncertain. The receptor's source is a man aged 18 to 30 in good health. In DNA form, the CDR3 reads TGTGCCAGCAGTTTAGCCGTCGGTATTGTGTTCCGCGAGCAGTTCTTC. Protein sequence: CASSLAVGIVFREQFF.